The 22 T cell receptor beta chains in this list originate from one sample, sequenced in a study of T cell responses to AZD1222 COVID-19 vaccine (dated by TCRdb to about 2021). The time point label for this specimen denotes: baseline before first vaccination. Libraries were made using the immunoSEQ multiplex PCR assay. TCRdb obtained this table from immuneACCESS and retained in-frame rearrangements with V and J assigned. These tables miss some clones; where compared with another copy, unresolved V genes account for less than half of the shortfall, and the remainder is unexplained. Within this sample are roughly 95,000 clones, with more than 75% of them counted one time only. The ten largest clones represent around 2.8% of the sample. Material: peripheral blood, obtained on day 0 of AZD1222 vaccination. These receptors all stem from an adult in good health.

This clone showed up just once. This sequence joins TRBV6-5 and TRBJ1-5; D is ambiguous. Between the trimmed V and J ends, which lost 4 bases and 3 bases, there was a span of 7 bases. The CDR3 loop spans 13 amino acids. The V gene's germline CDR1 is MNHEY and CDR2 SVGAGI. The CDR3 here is CASSSQLNQPQHF. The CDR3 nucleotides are TGTGCCAGCAGTTCTCAGCTCAATCAGCCCCAGCATTTT.

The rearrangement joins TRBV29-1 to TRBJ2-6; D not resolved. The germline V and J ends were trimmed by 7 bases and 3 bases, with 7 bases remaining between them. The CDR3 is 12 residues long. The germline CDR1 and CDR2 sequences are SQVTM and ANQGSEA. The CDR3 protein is CSAEDGANVLTF. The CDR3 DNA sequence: TGCAGCGCAGAAGATGGGGCCAACGTCCTGACTTTC.

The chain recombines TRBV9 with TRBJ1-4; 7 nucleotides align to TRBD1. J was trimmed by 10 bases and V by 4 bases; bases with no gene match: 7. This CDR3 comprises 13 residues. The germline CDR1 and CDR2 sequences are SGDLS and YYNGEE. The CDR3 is CASSPRQGRKLFF. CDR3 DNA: TGTGCCAGCAGCCCCCGACAGGGACGAAAACTGTTTTTT.

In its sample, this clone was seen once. The CDR3 sequence: CASSFGNSYEQYF. The CDR3 DNA follows: TGTGCCAGCAGCTTTGGCAATTCCTACGAGCAGTACTTC. The J gene is TRBJ2-7, the V gene TRBV11-2; D uncertain. Germline V gene data show CDR1 as SGHAT and CDR2 as FQNNGV. Trimming removed 3 bases at V and 1 base at J, with 7 bases between. This CDR3 region has 13 residues.

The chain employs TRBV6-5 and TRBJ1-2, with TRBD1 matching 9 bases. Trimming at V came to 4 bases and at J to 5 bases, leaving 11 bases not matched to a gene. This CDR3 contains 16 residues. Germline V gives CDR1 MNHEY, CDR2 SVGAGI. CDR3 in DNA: TGTGCCAGCAGTTTAACCACGGGACAGGGCACATATGGCTACACCTTC. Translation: CASSLTTGQGTYGYTF.

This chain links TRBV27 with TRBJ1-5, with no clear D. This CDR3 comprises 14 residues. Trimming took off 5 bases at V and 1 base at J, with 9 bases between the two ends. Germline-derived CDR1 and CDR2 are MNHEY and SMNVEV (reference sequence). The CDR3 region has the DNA TGTGCCAGCAGTATAGATGGAAGCAATCAGCCCCAGCATTTT. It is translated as CASSIDGSNQPQHF.

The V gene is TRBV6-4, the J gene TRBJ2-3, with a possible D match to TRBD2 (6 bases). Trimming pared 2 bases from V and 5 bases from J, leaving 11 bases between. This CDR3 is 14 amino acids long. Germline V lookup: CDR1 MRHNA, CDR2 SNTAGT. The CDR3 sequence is CASSDVGGGDTQYF. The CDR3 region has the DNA TGTGCCAGCAGTGACGTCGGGGGAGGAGATACGCAGTATTTT.

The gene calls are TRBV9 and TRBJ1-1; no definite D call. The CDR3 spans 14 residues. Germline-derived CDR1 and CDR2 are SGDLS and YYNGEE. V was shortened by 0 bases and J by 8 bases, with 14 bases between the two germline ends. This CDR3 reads CASSVVQFGGEAFF. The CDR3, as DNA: TGTGCCAGCAGCGTAGTACAGTTCGGAGGAGAAGCTTTCTTT.

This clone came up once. In DNA, the CDR3 is TGTGCCAGCAGTGAAATGGGTTTGGCAGGGGACAGCTACGAGCAGTACTTC. As protein: CASSEMGLAGDSYEQYF. The chain combines TRBV6-1 with TRBJ2-7; 7 positions agree with TRBD1. The CDR3 has 17 amino acids. CDR1 MNHNS and CDR2 SASEGT come from the germline V gene. V was pared by 2 bases and J by 3 bases, with 13 bases of the junction left unmatched.

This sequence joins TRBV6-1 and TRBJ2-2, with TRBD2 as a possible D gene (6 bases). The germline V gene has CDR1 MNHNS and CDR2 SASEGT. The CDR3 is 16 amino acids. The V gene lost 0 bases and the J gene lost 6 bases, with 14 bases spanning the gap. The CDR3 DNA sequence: TGTGCCAGCAGTGAAGCTCTGCCTAGCGACGCCGGGGAGCTGTTTTTT. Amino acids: CASSEALPSDAGELFF.

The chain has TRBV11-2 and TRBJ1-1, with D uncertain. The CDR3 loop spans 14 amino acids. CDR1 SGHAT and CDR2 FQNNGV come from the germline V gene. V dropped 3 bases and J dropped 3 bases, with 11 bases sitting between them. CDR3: CASSFKSPDTEAFF. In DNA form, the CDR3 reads TGTGCCAGCAGCTTCAAGTCTCCGGACACTGAAGCTTTCTTT.

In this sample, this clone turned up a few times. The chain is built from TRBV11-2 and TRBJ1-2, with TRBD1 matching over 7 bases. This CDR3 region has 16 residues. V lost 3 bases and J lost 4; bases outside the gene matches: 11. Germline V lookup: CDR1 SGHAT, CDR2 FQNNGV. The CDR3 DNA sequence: TGTGCCAGCAGCTTTTTAACCGGGACAGCATTCTATGGCTACACCTTC. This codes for CASSFLTGTAFYGYTF.

For the CDR3, the DNA is TGTGCCAGCAGCTTAGTCTCCATAGCGGGACCTTACAATGAGCAGTTCTTC. This encodes CASSLVSIAGPYNEQFF. The chain recombines TRBV7-8 with TRBJ2-1; 8 bases are shared with TRBD2. The J segment lost 4 bases and the V segment lost 1 base, leaving 9 bases of the junction unmatched. There are 17 residues in the CDR3. The V gene's germline CDR1 is SGHVS and CDR2 FQNEAQ.

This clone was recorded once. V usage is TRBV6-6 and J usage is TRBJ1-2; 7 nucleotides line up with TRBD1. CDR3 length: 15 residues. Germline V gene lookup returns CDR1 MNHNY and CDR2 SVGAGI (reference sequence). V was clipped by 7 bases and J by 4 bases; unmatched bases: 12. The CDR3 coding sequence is TGTGCCAGCACCACCTCGACAGGGATCACCTATGGCTACACCTTC. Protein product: CASTTSTGITYGYTF.

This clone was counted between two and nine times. Written as DNA, the CDR3 is TGTGCCAGCAGTGCTTTAAATCAGCCCCAGCATTTT. Translation gives CASSALNQPQHF. V and J are TRBV28 and TRBJ1-5; D is undetermined. The CDR3 spans 12 residues. Trimming left V 5 bases short and J 4 bases short, with 6 bases between. The germline V gene encodes CDR1 MDHEN and CDR2 SYDVKM.

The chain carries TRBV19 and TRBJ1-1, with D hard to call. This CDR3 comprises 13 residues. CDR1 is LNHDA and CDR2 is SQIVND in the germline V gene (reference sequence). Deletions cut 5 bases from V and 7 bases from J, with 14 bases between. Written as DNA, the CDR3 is TGTGCCAGTAGTTTTGATTTGACCCGTGAAGCTTTCTTT. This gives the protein CASSFDLTREAFF. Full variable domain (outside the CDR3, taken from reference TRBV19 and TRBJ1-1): DGGITQSPKYLFRKEGQNVTLSCEQNLNHDAMYWYRQDPGQGLRLIYYSQIVNDFQKGDIAEGYSVSREKKESFPLTVTSAQKNPTAFYLCASSFDLTREAFFGQGTRLTVV.

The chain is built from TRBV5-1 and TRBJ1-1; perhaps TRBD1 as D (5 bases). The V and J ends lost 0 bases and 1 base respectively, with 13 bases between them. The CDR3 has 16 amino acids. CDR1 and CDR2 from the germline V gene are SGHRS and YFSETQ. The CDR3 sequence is CASSLVGVEANTEAFF. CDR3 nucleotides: TGCGCCAGCAGCTTGGTGGGGGTTGAGGCGAACACTGAAGCTTTCTTT.

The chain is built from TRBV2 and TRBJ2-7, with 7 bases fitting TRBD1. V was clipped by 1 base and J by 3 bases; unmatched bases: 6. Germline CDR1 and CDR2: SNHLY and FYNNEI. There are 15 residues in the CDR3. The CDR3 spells CASSEGGGFNYEQYF. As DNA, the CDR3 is TGTGCCAGCAGTGAAGGAGGGGGCTTTAACTACGAGCAGTACTTC.

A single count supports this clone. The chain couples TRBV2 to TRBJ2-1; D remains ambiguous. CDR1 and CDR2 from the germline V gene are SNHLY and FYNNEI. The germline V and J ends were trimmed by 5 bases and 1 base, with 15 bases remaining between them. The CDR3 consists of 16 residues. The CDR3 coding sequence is TGTGCCAGCAGTCATACCACCCAGGCATCCTACAATGAGCAGTTCTTC. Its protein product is CASSHTTQASYNEQFF.

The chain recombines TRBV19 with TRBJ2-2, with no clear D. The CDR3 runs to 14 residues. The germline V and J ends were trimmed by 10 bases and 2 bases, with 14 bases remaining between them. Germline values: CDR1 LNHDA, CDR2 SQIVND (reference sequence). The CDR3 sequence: CATLHTVNTGELFF. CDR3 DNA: TGTGCCACCCTACACACGGTCAACACCGGGGAGCTGTTTTTT.

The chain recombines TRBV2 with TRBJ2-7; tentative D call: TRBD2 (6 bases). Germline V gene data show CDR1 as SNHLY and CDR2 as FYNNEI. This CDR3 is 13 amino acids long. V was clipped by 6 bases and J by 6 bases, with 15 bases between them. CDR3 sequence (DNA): TGTGCCAGCAGCGGGAGCACCTATGGCGAGCAGTACTTC. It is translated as CASSGSTYGEQYF. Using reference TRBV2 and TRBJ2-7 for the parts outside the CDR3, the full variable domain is EPEVTQTPSHQVTQMGQEVILRCVPISNHLYFYWYRQILGQKVEFLVSFYNNEISEKSEIFDDQFSVERPDGSNFTLKIRSTKLEDSAMYFCASSGSTYGEQYFGPGTRLTVT.

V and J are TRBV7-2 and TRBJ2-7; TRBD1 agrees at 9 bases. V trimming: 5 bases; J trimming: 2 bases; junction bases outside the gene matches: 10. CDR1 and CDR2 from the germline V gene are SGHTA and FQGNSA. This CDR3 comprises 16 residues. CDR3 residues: CASSHGTGRWAYEQYF. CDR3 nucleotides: TGTGCCAGCAGCCACGGGACAGGGCGGTGGGCCTACGAGCAGTACTTC.